The 13 T cell receptor beta chains below were found in one sample sequenced in a study of vaccination and CD4 T cells after COVID-19. These TCRs are of unknown antigen specificity. The treatment was: approximately 10-day PBMC culture with coronavirus spike peptide pools or control peptides (ViraFEST assay). Cultured CD4+ T-cell DNA underwent Oncomine TCR Beta short-read sequencing. From the PCR reads, TCRdb called clonotypes with MiXCR, one entry per CDR3 protein. The sample carries under 15,000 distinct CDR3 sequences, approximately 74% recorded once. Sequenced material: CD4+ T cells from blood, cultured in vitro. These receptors originate from a human donor who had recovered from COVID-19.

The V call is TRBV20-1, the J call TRBJ1-5; D is ambiguous. Germline V CDR1 and CDR2: DFQATT, SNEGSKA (reference sequence). V was pared by 0 bases and J by 6 bases, with 18 bases between. The CDR3 contains 16 residues. The CDR3 coding sequence is TGCAGTGCTAGAGAAGGGAACACCTACTCCGGTCAGCCCCAGCATTTT. This gives the protein CSAREGNTYSGQPQHF.

The chain employs TRBV20-1 and TRBJ1-6; 7 nucleotides line up with TRBD1. Losses at the gene ends were 2 bases for V and 5 bases for J; bases not matched to a gene: 3. The CDR3 spans 14 residues. Looked up from germline, CDR1 is DFQATT and CDR2 is SNEGSKA (reference sequence). Written as DNA, the CDR3 is TGCAGTGCTAGAAGGGACAGCGATAATTCACCCCTCCACTTT. Its protein is CSARRDSDNSPLHF.

The chain is built from TRBV7-2 and TRBJ2-7; D ambiguous. Trimming left V 1 base short and J 1 base short, with 14 bases between. Germline V gene lookup returns CDR1 SGHTA and CDR2 FQGNSA. The length of the CDR3 is 16 residues. The chain's CDR3 is CASSLGFSDRSYEQYF. CDR3 coding DNA: TGTGCCAGCAGCTTAGGTTTCAGTGATCGGTCCTACGAGCAGTACTTC.

The V and J genes are TRBV6-1 and TRBJ1-2, with D tentatively TRBD1 (6 bases). CDR1 and CDR2 from the germline V gene are MNHNS and SASEGT. With 6 bases removed from V and 6 bases from J, the gap between germline ends came to 20 bases. The CDR3 sequence is 15 residues long. CDR3 residues: CASRTQSGAHDGYTF. DNA for the CDR3: TGTGCCAGCAGGACTCAATCAGGGGCGCACGATGGCTACACCTTC.

The V and J genes are TRBV19 and TRBJ2-3, with D possibly matching TRBD1 (6 bases). Per the germline V gene, CDR1 is LNHDA and CDR2 is SQIVND (reference sequence). CDR3 length: 16 residues. V was pared by 3 bases and J by 1 base, with 14 bases between. The CDR3 nucleotides read TGTGCCAGTAGTATCCAAACAGGGCTCGGCACAGATACGCAGTATTTT. It yields the protein CASSIQTGLGTDTQYF.

The V call is TRBV2, the J call TRBJ2-2; D perhaps matches TRBD2 (5 bases). CDR1 is SNHLY, CDR2 FYNNEI, per germline. Trimming removed 7 bases at V and 10 bases at J, with 13 bases between. The CDR3 has 12 residues. In DNA form, the CDR3 reads TGTGCCAGCAAGGCGCTGAGGGAGGAGCTGTTTTTT. It yields the protein CASKALREELFF.

A note on this clonotype: An end of the junction does not agree with germline; a read error may underlie this. The chain employs TRBV7-6 and TRBJ2-1; TRBD1 aligns across 10 bases. Germline CDR1 is SGHVS and CDR2 is FNYEAQ. The CDR3 loop spans 15 amino acids. The CDR3 nucleotides are TGTGCTAGCAGCCCCGGGACAGGGGCCTACAATGAGCAGTTCTTC. Its protein is CASSPGTGAYNEQFF.

This clonotype has a single count. The chain combines TRBV10-3 with TRBJ1-5; tentatively, D is TRBD1 (6 bases). The CDR3 extends over 15 amino acids. Germline assignment: CDR1 ENHRY and CDR2 SYGVKD. The V gene lost 10 bases and the J gene lost 0 bases, with 16 bases spanning the gap. CDR3 sequence (DNA): TGTGCCACAACAAACCAGGGGTATAGCAATCAGCCCCAGCATTTT. Translated, it gives CATTNQGYSNQPQHF.

CDR3 in DNA: TGTGCCAGCAGCTTCCAGGGATCCTATAATTCACCCCTCCACTTT. Its translation: CASSFQGSYNSPLHF. This rearrangement joins TRBV7-2 to TRBJ1-6, with D tentatively TRBD1 (5 bases). V was trimmed by 3 bases and J by 1 base, leaving 7 bases between them. Germline-derived CDR1 and CDR2 are SGHTA and FQGNSA. CDR3 length equals 15 residues.

This chain connects TRBV27 to TRBJ2-2; D ambiguous. The CDR3 has 13 amino acids. Germline CDR1 is MNHEY and CDR2 is SMNVEV (reference sequence). V was pared by 6 bases and J by 5 bases, with 10 bases between. CDR3 protein: CASSRSWTGELFF. Here the CDR3 DNA reads TGTGCCAGCAGCCGGAGCTGGACCGGGGAGCTGTTTTTT.

V and J are TRBV20-1 and TRBJ1-6, with D perhaps TRBD1 (5 bases). Germline loops: CDR1 DFQATT, CDR2 SNEGSKA (reference sequence). The V and J ends lost 5 bases and 0 bases respectively, with 11 bases between them. CDR3 length: 15 residues. The chain's CDR3 is CSAGRGSSYNSPLHF. In DNA form, the CDR3 reads TGCAGTGCTGGGAGGGGTAGCTCCTATAATTCACCCCTCCACTTT.

V and J are TRBV6-2 or TRBV6-3 and TRBJ2-7, with 8 bases identical to TRBD1. The J segment lost 9 bases and the V segment lost 9 bases, leaving 13 bases of the junction unmatched. Germline assignment: CDR1 MNHEY and CDR2 SVGEGT. CDR3 length: 13 amino acids. CDR3 sequence reads: CASGRGQGIRQYF. CDR3 coding DNA: TGTGCCAGTGGTCGAGGACAGGGAATTAGGCAGTACTTC.

The table lists this clonotype with a count of one. The chain combines TRBV6-1 with TRBJ2-4, with D possibly TRBD2 on 6 matching bases. Germline V lookup: CDR1 MNHNS, CDR2 SASEGT. Trimming took 7 bases from V and 2 from J, leaving 15 bases between them. The CDR3 runs 15 residues. CDR3 DNA sequence: TGTGCCAGCAATTCGGGGACTCCCCCCAAAAACATTCAGTACTTC. It translates to CASNSGTPPKNIQYF.